Presented here are 12 T cell receptor beta chains from one specimen sequenced in a study of spatial heterogeneity in lung cancer. Time point indicated: sample taken at primary tumor resection. No cell sorting; template was whole RNA from tumor, lung tissue or PBMC. TCRdb recomputed calls from the 5' RACE reads with MiXCR, one row per CDR3 protein. This sample carries 39,000 or so distinct CDR3 sequences, approximately 7.5% of them seen once, and the ten largest clones take 28%. Source: PBMCs, taken at surgery. The origin of the receptors is a male donor with early-stage non-small cell lung cancer.

This clonotype was observed many times. V usage is TRBV7-2 and J usage is TRBJ1-2, with D maybe TRBD1 (6 bases). Germline loops: CDR1 SGHTA, CDR2 FQGNSA. V was trimmed by 3 bases and J by 8 bases, leaving 13 bases between them. The CDR3 loop spans 13 amino acids. The chain's CDR3 is CASSLTRDKGYTF. The CDR3 nucleotides read TGTGCCAGCAGCTTGACCCGGGACAAGGGCTACACCTTC.

The chain employs TRBV5-1 and TRBJ2-1, with 10 bases matching TRBD2. The germline CDR1 and CDR2 sequences are SGHRS and YFSETQ. V dropped 4 bases and J dropped 6; count of bases not matched to a gene: 13. CDR3 length equals 17 residues. CDR3 protein: CASSASTLAGVSNEQFF. CDR3 nucleotides: TGCGCCAGCAGCGCGTCGACCCTAGCGGGGGTTTCCAATGAGCAGTTCTTC. Complete variable domain (other parts from reference TRBV5-1 and TRBJ2-1): KAGVTQTPRYLIKTRGQQVTLSCSPISGHRSVSWYQQTPGQGLQFLFEYFSETQRNKGNFPGRFSGRQFSNSRSEMNVSTLELGDSALYLCASSASTLAGVSNEQFFGPGTRLTVL.

This clonotype was seen at least ten times. The rearrangement joins TRBV7-9 to TRBJ2-3, with D possibly being TRBD1 (5 bases). Germline loops: CDR1 SEHNR, CDR2 FQNEAQ (reference sequence). CDR3 length: 15 amino acids. V shed 2 bases and J shed 2 bases, with 11 bases lying between them. The CDR3 reads CASSLIQTDTDTQYF. The CDR3, as DNA: TGTGCCAGCAGCTTAATTCAGACAGACACAGATACGCAGTATTTT.

This clonotype was detected ten times or more. The chain combines TRBV6-4 with TRBJ1-1; TRBD1 is a possible D gene (6 bases). The V end lost 6 bases, the J end lost 3 bases, and 11 bases lay between the germline ends. The length of the CDR3 is 13 residues. In germline, CDR1 is MRHNA, CDR2 SNTAGT. Here the CDR3 reads CASRRGGDTEAFF. The CDR3 DNA reads TGTGCCAGCAGGAGGGGGGGAGACACTGAAGCTTTCTTT.

This clonotype was found many times. V and J are TRBV14 and TRBJ1-6; a weak D match, TRBD1 (5 bases). The CDR3 loop spans 17 amino acids. The V end was cut by 0 bases, the J end by 6 bases, with 15 bases between. Germline values: CDR1 SGHDN, CDR2 FVKESK. Written as DNA, the CDR3 is TGTGCCAGCAGCCAAGAGTCCTACTCAGGGTTTAATTCACCCCTCCACTTT. This sequence encodes CASSQESYSGFNSPLHF.

This clonotype has a count of ten or more. The DNA for the CDR3 is TGTGCCAGCAGCGTAGCTGGGGCGGGACCTAGCACAGATACGCAGTATTTT. It yields the protein CASSVAGAGPSTDTQYF. The chain links TRBV9 to TRBJ2-3; TRBD2 might be the D (6 bases). Germline values: CDR1 SGDLS, CDR2 YYNGEE. The CDR3 has 17 residues. The germline V and J ends were trimmed by 0 bases and 0 bases, with 14 bases remaining between them. The full variable domain, with the rest looked up from reference TRBV9 and TRBJ2-3, is DSGVTQTPKHLITATGQRVTLRCSPRSGDLSVYWYQQSLDQGLQFLIQYYNGEERAKGNILERFSAQQFPDLHSELNLSSLELGDSALYFCASSVAGAGPSTDTQYFGPGTRLTVL.

This clonotype was counted many times. The gene calls are TRBV29-1 and TRBJ2-1; maybe TRBD1 (5 bases). Trimming pared 3 bases from V and 8 bases from J, leaving 8 bases between. Germline CDR1 SQVTM, CDR2 ANQGSEA. This CDR3 contains 11 residues. Here the CDR3 reads CSVDWGYEQFF. CDR3 sequence (DNA): TGCAGCGTTGATTGGGGCTATGAGCAGTTCTTC.

Only a few counts were recorded for this clonotype. The gene calls are TRBV19 and TRBJ1-5, with 12 bases lining up with TRBD1. The CDR3 spans 18 residues. Germline V CDR1 and CDR2: LNHDA, SQIVND (reference sequence). The V segment lost 7 bases and the J segment 3 bases; nucleotides outside the gene matches: 13. CDR3 sequence: CASMSGTGGARVNQPQHF. The CDR3 nucleotides read TGTGCCAGTATGTCCGGGACAGGGGGCGCGCGGGTCAATCAGCCCCAGCATTTT.

This clonotype was seen many times. The rearrangement joins TRBV12-3 or TRBV12-4 to TRBJ1-5, with TRBD1 as a possible D gene (6 bases). V was cut by 5 bases and J by 1 base, with 12 bases left in between. The CDR3 length is 15 residues. CDR3 amino acids: CASSPGQLSNQPQHF. The CDR3 DNA reads as TGTGCCAGCAGTCCTGGACAGCTAAGCAATCAGCCCCAGCATTTT.

This clonotype was found a few times. This sequence joins TRBV24-1 and TRBJ2-3; perhaps TRBD2 as D (6 bases). The CDR3 is 16 residues long. The V gene's germline CDR1 is KGHDR and CDR2 SFDVKD. The V end lost 2 bases, the J end lost 1 base, and 12 bases lay between the germline ends. Here the CDR3 DNA reads TGTGCCACCAGTGATTCGGACGGGAGACGCACAGATACGCAGTATTTT. Its translation is CATSDSDGRRTDTQYF.

In its sample, this clonotype was seen many times. This chain joins TRBV7-9 and TRBJ1-1, with TRBD1 matching 7 bases. The CDR3 totals 13 residues. With 5 bases clipped from V and 5 bases from J, the junction kept 5 bases outside the gene matches. The germline V gene encodes CDR1 SEHNR and CDR2 FQNEAQ (reference sequence). CDR3 in amino acids: CASSTPGGTEAFF. CDR3 nucleotide sequence: TGTGCCAGCAGCACCCCAGGGGGGACTGAAGCTTTCTTT.

This clonotype was recorded many times. The CDR3 DNA follows: TGCAGCGTTATGACCACAGATACGCAGTATTTT. The encoded protein is CSVMTTDTQYF. This chain connects TRBV29-1 to TRBJ2-3; no clear D gene. V dropped 5 bases and J dropped 2 bases, with 5 bases sitting between them. CDR3 length: 11 residues. Germline-derived CDR1 and CDR2 are SQVTM and ANQGSEA.